The next 5 T cell receptor beta chains were all read from a single sample in a study of cytomegalovirus exposure and HLA in healthy donors. 60 Vbeta and 13 Jbeta primers were used in PCR. The protocol was immunoSEQ multiplex PCR, while the TCRdb copy is restricted to in-frame clones and leaves out a portion. The sample has about 140,000 clones, around 77% seen once. Sequencing input: PBMCs. These receptors came from a young man in good health and CMV-seronegative.

The V call is TRBV6-5, the J call TRBJ1-6, with D maybe TRBD1 (6 bases). The germline V and J ends were trimmed by 6 bases and 7 bases, with 13 bases remaining between them. Germline loops: CDR1 MNHEY, CDR2 SVGAGI. This CDR3 is 14 amino acids long. The CDR3 nucleotides are TGTGCCAGCAGGGGAGTGGGACAAAATTCACCCCTCCACTTT. This sequence encodes CASRGVGQNSPLHF.

The chain carries TRBV5-1 and TRBJ1-2, with 9 bases that match TRBD1. Germline assignment: CDR1 SGHRS and CDR2 YFSETQ. CDR3 length: 16 residues. With 2 bases clipped from V and 7 bases from J, the junction kept 12 bases outside the gene matches. CDR3 amino acids: CASSLIPGQGFGGYTF. The CDR3 bases are TGCGCCAGCAGCTTAATCCCGGGACAGGGATTCGGTGGCTACACCTTC.

The chain links TRBV5-6 to TRBJ2-5, with 14 bases that match TRBD2. CDR3 length equals 15 residues. Germline V gene lookup returns CDR1 SGHDT and CDR2 YYEEEE. The trim removed 3 bases at V and 6 bases at J, leaving 4 bases unmatched. The CDR3 reads CASSSWTSGGKTQYF. CDR3 bases: TGTGCCAGCAGCTCCTGGACTAGCGGGGGGAAGACCCAGTACTTC.

The chain combines TRBV19 with TRBJ1-1; D is ambiguous. CDR1 LNHDA and CDR2 SQIVND come from the germline V gene (reference sequence). The V end was cut by 3 bases, the J end by 0 bases, with 5 bases between. The CDR3 runs to 13 residues. The CDR3 loop reads CASSMEVNTEAFF. Here the CDR3 DNA reads TGTGCCAGTAGTATGGAGGTGAACACTGAAGCTTTCTTT. Using reference TRBV19 and TRBJ1-1 for the parts outside the CDR3, the full variable domain is DGGITQSPKYLFRKEGQNVTLSCEQNLNHDAMYWYRQDPGQGLRLIYYSQIVNDFQKGDIAEGYSVSREKKESFPLTVTSAQKNPTAFYLCASSMEVNTEAFFGQGTRLTVV.

The CDR3 spells CASSPLAGGPTDTQYF. The CDR3 nucleotides read TGTGCCAGCTCCCCCCTAGCGGGGGGACCCACAGATACGCAGTATTTT. The rearrangement joins TRBV18 to TRBJ2-3; 11 nucleotides match TRBD2. Germline CDR1 KGHSH, CDR2 LQKENI. The CDR3 has 16 amino acids. V lost 6 bases, J lost 2 bases, and 7 bases stayed unmatched.